The source of this T cell receptor (beta chain) is a study of T cell repertoires in cytomegalovirus infection. Study-level points and caveats: Ex vivo responses were dominated by HLA-C-restricted CMV-specific TCR beta clonotypes.

A remark on this clonotype: What it binds is not known.

This CDR3 comprises 15 residues. Germline V lookup: CDR1 KGHDR, CDR2 SFDVKD. Trimming stripped 7 bases from V and 4 bases from J, with 16 bases between. TCRdb passed the reads through MiXCR, listing each CDR3 protein once. The sample consists of 350,000 to 550,000 distinct CDR3 sequences, 30% to 40% of them appearing once. The chain links TRBV24-1 to TRBJ2-1, with D perhaps TRBD1 (6 bases). Input material: PBMCs. This receptor was identified in a human donor in good health (CMV status not recorded). Some clones in this sample may be carry-over from other donors' samples. DNA for the CDR3: TGTGCCACCAGAAAACAGGGTGATGTATACAATGAGCAGTTCTTC. It specifies CATRKQGDVYNEQFF.